One and the same sample provided the 3 T cell receptor beta chains below, sequenced in a study of T cell responses to AZD1222 COVID-19 vaccine. Libraries were prepared by immunoSEQ multiplex PCR; TCRdb keeps only in-frame clonotypes and omits some of them. The sample consists of some 100,000 clones, approximately 90% of them appearing once. The sequencing here drew on peripheral blood, taken 28 days after the second AZD1222 dose. Receptors were obtained from an adult who received the AZD1222 COVID-19 vaccine.

DNA for the CDR3: TGCGCCAGCAGCACCGGGACCTACGGCGGGGAGACCCAGTACTTC. Residues: CASSTGTYGGETQYF. The rearrangement links TRBV5-1 to TRBJ2-5; D possibly matches TRBD1 or TRBD2 (5 bases each). This CDR3 spans 15 amino acids. V was cut by 4 bases and J by 5 bases, with 18 bases left in between. Germline V gene lookup returns CDR1 SGHRS and CDR2 YFSETQ.

The chain couples TRBV2 to TRBJ2-7, with TRBD2 as a possible D gene (6 bases). CDR3 size: 14 residues. Trimming took 2 bases from V and 3 from J, leaving 11 bases between them. The germline V gene encodes CDR1 SNHLY and CDR2 FYNNEI. The CDR3 protein is CASSEYGTVYEQYF. The CDR3 DNA reads TGTGCCAGCAGTGAATACGGGACTGTCTACGAGCAGTACTTC.

The genes are TRBV27 and TRBJ2-5; no definite D call. In germline, CDR1 is MNHEY, CDR2 SMNVEV (reference sequence). This CDR3 region has 13 residues. Trimming left V 2 bases short and J 5 bases short, with 9 bases between. This CDR3 reads CASSLVGRETQYF. For the CDR3, the DNA is TGTGCCAGCAGTTTAGTGGGAAGGGAGACCCAGTACTTC.